These 26 T cell receptor beta chains were sequenced from one sample in a study of shared clonotypes between healthy human individuals. Selected positively for CCR7 and CD45RO-negative, naive CD8 cells excluded terminally differentiated effector memory CD45RA+ cells. Assay: immunoSEQ multiplex PCR; the TCRdb copy retains only in-frame clones and omits some. The table lists roughly 770,000 clones, 95% to 97% of them singletons. Material for sequencing was naive CD8+ T cells sorted from blood. These receptors were obtained from a man aged 25 to 45 in good health.

The J gene is TRBJ2-7, the V gene TRBV7-2; TRBD2 matches 10 bases. The germline V gene has CDR1 SGHTA and CDR2 FQGNSA. Trimming at V came to 4 bases and at J to 3 bases, leaving 3 bases not matched to a gene. The CDR3 consists of 14 residues. CDR3 DNA sequence: TGTGCCAGCAGCTCAGCGGGAGGGGTCTACGAGCAGTACTTC. Amino acid sequence: CASSSAGGVYEQYF. The variable domain in full, with the rest retrieved from reference TRBV7-2 and TRBJ2-7, is GAGVSQSPSNKVTEKGKDVELRCDPISGHTALYWYRQSLGQGLEFLIYFQGNSAPDKSGLPSDRFSAERTGGSVSTLTIQRTQQEDSAVYLCASSSAGGVYEQYFGPGTRLTVT.

This rearrangement joins TRBV5-4 to TRBJ2-7; 13 bases are a match to TRBD2. In germline, CDR1 is SGHNT, CDR2 YYREEE (reference sequence). This CDR3 contains 14 residues. The V gene end was trimmed by 5 bases and the J gene end by 3 bases; junction bases not matched to a gene: 2. CDR3 coding DNA: TGTGCCAGCAGGGGGACTAGCGGGGACTACGAGCAGTACTTC. This gives the protein CASRGTSGDYEQYF.

CDR3 bases: TGCGCCAGCAGCCAAGATCGAGACCAAGAGACCCAGTACTTC. Its translation: CASSQDRDQETQYF. The rearrangement joins TRBV4-1 to TRBJ2-5; D is undetermined. CDR3 length: 14 amino acids. Trimming took off 0 bases at V and 0 bases at J, with 5 bases between the two ends. Looked up from germline, CDR1 is MGHRA and CDR2 is YSYEKL.

The chain recombines TRBV19 with TRBJ2-2; 9 bases agree with TRBD1. J was trimmed by 7 bases and V by 5 bases; bases with no gene match: 17. CDR1 is LNHDA and CDR2 is SQIVND in the germline V gene (reference sequence). This CDR3 has 18 residues. The CDR3 bases are TGTGCCAGTAGTCCCCCTTCAGCCCTCACAGGGGGCGGCGGGGAGCTGTTTTTT. It yields the protein CASSPPSALTGGGGELFF.

This chain links TRBV29-1 with TRBJ2-3; 12 bases map to TRBD2. Germline V lookup: CDR1 SQVTM, CDR2 ANQGSEA. The J segment lost 3 bases and the V segment lost 2 bases, leaving 15 bases of the junction unmatched. CDR3 length: 19 residues. This chain's CDR3 is CSVEFPAGASGRGTDTQYF. The CDR3 DNA sequence: TGCAGCGTTGAATTTCCCGCAGGAGCTAGCGGGAGGGGGACAGATACGCAGTATTTT.

The chain joins TRBV18 to TRBJ2-7, with D perhaps matching TRBD1 (5 bases). V lost 1 base and J lost 5, with 9 bases in between. CDR1 and CDR2 from the germline V gene are KGHSH and LQKENI. There are 13 residues in the CDR3. CDR3 sequence (DNA): TGTGCCAGCTCACCACTTAGGGGCAACGAGCAGTACTTC. It yields the protein CASSPLRGNEQYF.

The V gene is TRBV7-2, the J gene TRBJ2-7, with TRBD2 matching 10 bases. The CDR3 contains 16 residues. The germline gives CDR1 SGHTA, CDR2 FQGNSA. Trimming removed 2 bases from V and 3 bases from J; junction bases left unmatched: 7. CDR3 sequence (DNA): TGTGCCAGCAGCTTATTGTCCCTAGCGGGGGTCTACGAGCAGTACTTC. Translating gives CASSLLSLAGVYEQYF. Full variable domain (rest looked up from reference TRBV7-2 and TRBJ2-7): GAGVSQSPSNKVTEKGKDVELRCDPISGHTALYWYRQSLGQGLEFLIYFQGNSAPDKSGLPSDRFSAERTGGSVSTLTIQRTQQEDSAVYLCASSLLSLAGVYEQYFGPGTRLTVT.

This clone was counted once. Other nucleotide sequences in the sample specify the same CDR3. The rearrangement joins TRBV27 to TRBJ2-7; a possible D gene is TRBD2 (5 bases). V was pared by 3 bases and J by 1 base, with 10 bases between. Germline V lookup: CDR1 MNHEY, CDR2 SMNVEV (reference sequence). The CDR3 sequence is 14 residues long. Here the CDR3 DNA reads TGTGCCAGCAGTTTTTCCGGCGGGTCCTACGAGCAGTACTTC. This sequence encodes CASSFSGGSYEQYF.

The chain combines TRBV9 with TRBJ2-1; maybe TRBD2 (5 bases). CDR3 size: 11 residues. Germline CDR1 SGDLS, CDR2 YYNGEE. V was trimmed by 7 bases and J by 9 bases, leaving 11 bases between them. In DNA form, the CDR3 reads TGTGCCAGCGGCCCAGAGGGTGAGCAGTTCTTC. Translation: CASGPEGEQFF.

The DNA of the CDR3 is TGTGCCAGCAGCCAATCGGGACTGACAGACTACGAGCAGTACTTC. It yields the protein CASSQSGLTDYEQYF. The gene calls are TRBV16 and TRBJ2-7, with D possibly TRBD2 on 6 matching bases. V lost 0 bases and J lost 3, with 12 bases in between. There are 15 residues in the CDR3. Germline lookup yields CDR1 KGHSY and CDR2 FQNENV.

The chain employs TRBV27 and TRBJ2-3, with no clear D. This CDR3 contains 12 residues. Germline assignment: CDR1 MNHEY and CDR2 SMNVEV (reference sequence). Trimming cost V 6 bases and J 6 bases, with 10 bases left between them. The CDR3 DNA follows: TGTGCCAGCAGGGACGCCCGGGATACGCAGTATTTT. Translating gives CASRDARDTQYF.

V gene TRBV4-1 combines with J gene TRBJ1-1; 10 bases map to TRBD1. J was trimmed by 1 base and V by 0 bases; bases with no gene match: 5. The CDR3 length is 17 residues. Germline CDR1 MGHRA, CDR2 YSYEKL. CDR3: CASSQDRTGGPNTEAFF. The CDR3 DNA sequence: TGCGCCAGCAGCCAAGACCGGACAGGGGGACCGAACACTGAAGCTTTCTTT.

The rearrangement uses TRBV19 and TRBJ2-1; 7 positions match TRBD1. Germline CDR1 LNHDA, CDR2 SQIVND (reference sequence). Trimming took 3 bases from V and 7 from J; bases not matched to a gene: 6. This CDR3 region has 14 residues. CDR3 DNA sequence: TGTGCCAGTAGTATTTACGGGACAGTAAATGAGCAGTTCTTC. Translating it yields CASSIYGTVNEQFF.

The genes are TRBV9 and TRBJ2-3; the match to TRBD2 covers 9 bases. This CDR3 has 19 residues. The germline gives CDR1 SGDLS, CDR2 YYNGEE. V was pared by 4 bases and J by 0 bases, with 15 bases of the junction left unmatched. The CDR3 protein is CASSQGGRAGPQSTDTQYF. The CDR3 nucleotides read TGTGCCAGCAGCCAAGGCGGGAGGGCCGGTCCTCAAAGCACAGATACGCAGTATTTT.

J is TRBJ2-1 and V is TRBV4-1; D call uncertain. The CDR3 loop spans 14 amino acids. The V end was cut by 0 bases, the J end by 6 bases, with 9 bases between. The germline V gene encodes CDR1 MGHRA and CDR2 YSYEKL. The CDR3 nucleotides are TGCGCCAGCAGCCAAGATAGGCCCCGCAATGAGCAGTTCTTC. It translates to CASSQDRPRNEQFF.

This chain's CDR3 is CASSYRGGPGTDTQYF. The CDR3 bases are TGTGCCAGCAGTTATCGAGGGGGCCCGGGCACAGATACGCAGTATTTT. The V call is TRBV28, the J call TRBJ2-3; 7 nucleotides match TRBD1. CDR1 is MDHEN and CDR2 is SYDVKM in the germline V gene. The CDR3 is 16 residues long. Germline trimming cut 4 bases from V and 1 base from J; bases unmatched to any gene: 8.

The chain uses TRBV6-1 and TRBJ2-3, with TRBD2 identical over 8 bases. Germline CDR1 MNHNS, CDR2 SASEGT. V was pared by 2 bases and J by 4 bases, with 8 bases of the junction left unmatched. This CDR3 is 16 amino acids long. The CDR3 spells CASSERSGRFADTQYF. Written as DNA, the CDR3 is TGTGCCAGCAGTGAACGAAGCGGGAGATTTGCAGATACGCAGTATTTT.

J is TRBJ2-7 and V is TRBV5-1; TRBD1 might be the D (5 bases). Germline CDR1 reads SGHRS; CDR2 reads YFSETQ. The V end lost 5 bases, the J end lost 4 bases, and 13 bases lay between the germline ends. The CDR3 consists of 13 residues. The CDR3 DNA sequence: TGCGCCAGCAGTCTGCGAAGGGGTTACGAGCAGTACTTC. Protein sequence: CASSLRRGYEQYF. The whole variable domain, filled in from reference TRBV5-1 and TRBJ2-7, reads KAGVTQTPRYLIKTRGQQVTLSCSPISGHRSVSWYQQTPGQGLQFLFEYFSETQRNKGNFPGRFSGRQFSNSRSEMNVSTLELGDSALYLCASSLRRGYEQYFGPGTRLTVT.

The chain employs TRBV13 and TRBJ2-7; 9 bases map to TRBD1. V dropped 5 bases and J dropped 3; count of bases not matched to a gene: 5. Germline CDR1 reads PRHDT; CDR2 reads FYEKMQ (reference sequence). There are 14 residues in the CDR3. The chain's CDR3 is CASSPQDRGYEQYF. The CDR3 DNA reads TGTGCCAGCAGCCCACAGGACAGGGGCTACGAGCAGTACTTC.

The chain carries TRBV7-9 and TRBJ2-2, with unresolved D. The CDR3 runs to 15 residues. Germline-derived CDR1 and CDR2 are SEHNR and FQNEAQ (reference sequence). The V end lost 5 bases, the J end lost 5 bases, and 15 bases lay between the germline ends. The CDR3 bases are TGTGCCAGCAGCAACCAATCACTCTCAACCGGGGAGCTGTTTTTT. Translating gives CASSNQSLSTGELFF.

Comment on this clone: Additional DNA sequences in this sample encode the identical CDR3. The genes are TRBV29-1 and TRBJ1-5; possibly TRBD1 for D (6 bases). V lost 4 bases and J 0 bases, leaving 7 bases between the germline ends. Looked up from germline, CDR1 is SQVTM and CDR2 is ANQGSEA. The length of the CDR3 is 13 residues. The DNA for the CDR3 is TGCAGCGTTGGGACAGATAGCAATCAGCCCCAGCATTTT. Translated: CSVGTDSNQPQHF.

The V call is TRBV4-1, the J call TRBJ2-7; TRBD1 agrees at 9 bases. V dropped 4 bases and J dropped 2; count of bases not matched to a gene: 6. Germline CDR1 is MGHRA and CDR2 is YSYEKL. The CDR3 sequence is 15 residues long. CDR3 nucleotide sequence: TGCGCCAGCAGCCCCGGACAGGGGCTCACCTACGAGCAGTACTTC. As protein: CASSPGQGLTYEQYF.

The CDR3 nucleotides are TGTGCCAGCAGCCCGGTGGGACAGGTAGTTGAGCAGTACTTC. Translated, it gives CASSPVGQVVEQYF. The chain carries TRBV28 and TRBJ2-7, with 8 bases aligning to TRBD1. With V trimmed by 6 bases and J by 7 bases, 11 bases remained unmatched. CDR1 and CDR2 from the germline V gene are MDHEN and SYDVKM. The CDR3 loop spans 14 amino acids.

In its sample, this clone was seen a few times. This chain connects TRBV29-1 to TRBJ2-7; perhaps TRBD2 as D (6 bases). Trimming stripped 6 bases from V and 1 base from J, with 19 bases between. The germline V gene encodes CDR1 SQVTM and CDR2 ANQGSEA. CDR3 length: 15 amino acids. For the CDR3, the DNA is TGCAGCGTCAAAGGAGGGGTCTCAAGTTCCTACGAGCAGTACTTC. This gives the protein CSVKGGVSSSYEQYF.

V usage is TRBV7-9 and J usage is TRBJ2-4, with a tentative D call TRBD1 (6 bases). The germline CDR1 and CDR2 sequences are SEHNR and FQNEAQ (reference sequence). V was trimmed by 5 bases and J by 3 bases, leaving 17 bases between them. The CDR3 consists of 16 residues. The CDR3 sequence is CASSPIQGIVKNIQYF. The DNA for the CDR3 is TGTGCCAGCAGCCCCATACAGGGAATCGTCAAAAACATTCAGTACTTC.

The chain is built from TRBV7-9 and TRBJ2-2; D is unclear. This CDR3 region has 13 residues. Germline CDR1 is SEHNR and CDR2 is FQNEAQ (reference sequence). The ends were cut back, 3 bases at V and 6 bases at J, with 8 bases in the middle. The CDR3 sequence: CASSFRAAGELFF. DNA for the CDR3: TGTGCCAGCAGCTTTCGGGCGGCCGGGGAGCTGTTTTTT.